This T cell receptor beta chain was observed in a study of cytomegalovirus exposure and HLA in healthy donors. Comment on this clone: Its antigen remains unidentified.

Study-wide results and limits: In an earlier analysis, in several hundred donors, most V segments appeared productive either ~90% or ~30% of the time.

Primers: 60 Vbeta forward and 13 Jbeta reverse. Sequenced by immunoSEQ multiplex PCR; TCRdb stores in-frame clones only, minus some. The sample lists around 150,000 clones, around four fifths occurring once. V gave up 1 base and J gave up 4 bases, with 10 bases separating them. This CDR3 has 14 amino acids. CDR1 is SGHTA, CDR2 FQGNSA, per germline. The source of this sequence is a woman between 45 and 60 years old in good health and CMV-seronegative. The sequenced sample consisted of PBMCs. The V and J genes are TRBV7-2 and TRBJ1-2; D unresolved. The CDR3 sequence is CASSLDVRTYGYTF. The CDR3 coding sequence is TGTGCCAGCAGCTTAGATGTCAGAACCTATGGCTACACCTTC.